This TCR beta chain derives from a study of cytomegalovirus exposure and HLA in healthy donors. Study conclusions and caveats: Most of the TCR beta V segments (in an earlier analysis) were productive either about 87% or about 30% of the time. Follow-up analysis later connected one missense variant in DCLRE1C with trimming of TCR beta V- and J-genes. Among TCR beta chains, those listed as cytomegalovirus-associated numbered some 170. Associated with HLA alleles at 0.05 false discovery rate in a later analysis were around 15,000 TCR beta sequences.

On this clone: What it recognizes is unknown.

PCR amplification relied on 60 Vbeta primers (plus 13 Jbeta primers). Clones were read by immunoSEQ multiplex PCR, and TCRdb kept only the in-frame ones, dropping some. There are about 97,000 clones in the sample; around three quarters occur only once, and over 2.5% lies in the top ten. The TCR sequence derives from a male donor in good health and CMV-seropositive. The sample comprised PBMCs.

The CDR3, as DNA: TGTGCCAGCAGCCTAGGGACAGGGACCGACGAGCAGTACTTC. This sequence encodes CASSLGTGTDEQYF. This chain joins TRBV5-8 and TRBJ2-7; 9 nucleotides match TRBD1. This CDR3 contains 14 residues. The trim removed 4 bases at V and 5 bases at J, leaving 7 bases unmatched. Per the germline V gene, CDR1 is SGHTS and CDR2 is YDEGEE.